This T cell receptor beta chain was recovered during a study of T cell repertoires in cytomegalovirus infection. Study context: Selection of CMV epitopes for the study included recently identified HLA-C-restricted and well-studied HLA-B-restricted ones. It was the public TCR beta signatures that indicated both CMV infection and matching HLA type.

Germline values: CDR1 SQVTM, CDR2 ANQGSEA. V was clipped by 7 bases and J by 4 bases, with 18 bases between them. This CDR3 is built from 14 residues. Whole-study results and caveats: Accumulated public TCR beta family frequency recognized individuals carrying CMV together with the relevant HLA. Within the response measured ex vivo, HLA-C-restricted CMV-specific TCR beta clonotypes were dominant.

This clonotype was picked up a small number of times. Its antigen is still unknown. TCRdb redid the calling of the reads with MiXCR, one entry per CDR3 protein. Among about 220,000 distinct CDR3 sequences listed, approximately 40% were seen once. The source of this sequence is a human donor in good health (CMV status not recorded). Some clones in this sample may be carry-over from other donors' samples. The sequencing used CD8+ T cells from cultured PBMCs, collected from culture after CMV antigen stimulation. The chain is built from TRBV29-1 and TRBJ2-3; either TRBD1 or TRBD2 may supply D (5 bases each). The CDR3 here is CSARDPRGPDTQYF. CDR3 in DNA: TGCAGCGCAAGGGACCCCCGTGGTCCAGATACGCAGTATTTT.